One and the same sample provided the 29 T cell receptor beta chains below, sequenced in a study of spatial heterogeneity in lung cancer. Time point meaning: sample taken at primary tumor resection. Frozen PBMC, nontumor lung or tumor provided whole RNA, which was sequenced unsorted. TCRdb processed the 5' RACE reads anew with MiXCR; each CDR3 protein has one entry. The repertoire includes approximately 44,000 distinct CDR3 sequences, roughly an eighth of them detected once, and around three fifths sits in the top ten. Sequences were derived from PBMCs, sampled at surgery. Source of these receptors: a male donor with early-stage non-small cell lung cancer.

There are many counts of this clonotype. The chain couples TRBV6-2 or TRBV6-3 to TRBJ2-2, with no clear D. V was pared by 4 bases and J by 2 bases, with 8 bases between. This CDR3 region has 14 residues. Germline V gene sequence: CDR1 MNHEY, CDR2 SVGEGT. CDR3 loop: CASSSGRNTGELFF. DNA for the CDR3: TGTGCCAGCAGTTCCGGGCGTAACACCGGGGAGCTGTTTTTT.

This clonotype was seen only a few times. The genes are TRBV20-1 and TRBJ1-2; D is uncertain. Germline assignment: CDR1 DFQATT and CDR2 SNEGSKA (reference sequence). Trimming shortened V by 3 bases and J by 7 bases, and 18 bases separated the two germline ends. This CDR3 contains 14 residues. CDR3 loop: CSARKVGLLSGYTF. The CDR3 DNA follows: TGCAGTGCTAGGAAGGTTGGGTTGCTCAGTGGCTACACCTTC.

V usage is TRBV12-3 or TRBV12-4 and J usage is TRBJ1-1; D unresolved. Trimming shortened V by 5 bases and J by 0 bases, and 13 bases separated the two germline ends. CDR3 size: 15 residues. The CDR3 DNA reads as TGTGCCAGCAGTCCTGGTGAGTTAATGAACACTGAAGCTTTCTTT. This translates into CASSPGELMNTEAFF.

This clonotype was seen at least ten times. The rearrangement uses TRBV3-1 and TRBJ1-1; D is undetermined. Germline V gene lookup returns CDR1 LGHDT and CDR2 YNNKEL (reference sequence). V dropped 1 base and J dropped 5 bases, with 17 bases sitting between them. The CDR3 is 16 amino acids. The CDR3 reads CASSQVGLSSRTEAFF. The CDR3 DNA reads as TGTGCCAGCAGCCAAGTGGGATTGTCGTCCAGGACTGAAGCTTTCTTT. The full variable domain, with the rest looked up from reference TRBV3-1 and TRBJ1-1, is DTAVSQTPKYLVTQMGNDKSIKCEQNLGHDTMYWYKQDSKKFLKIMFSYNNKELIINETVPNRFSPKSPDKAHLNLHINSLELGDSAVYFCASSQVGLSSRTEAFFGQGTRLTVV.

The V gene is TRBV6-5, the J gene TRBJ1-5; D is perhaps TRBD1 (6 bases). CDR3 length: 14 amino acids. Trimming stripped 5 bases from V and 6 bases from J, with 14 bases between. Germline-derived CDR1 and CDR2 are MNHEY and SVGAGI. The CDR3 loop is CASSRDILSQPQHF. CDR3 bases: TGTGCCAGCAGTCGGGACATTCTGAGTCAGCCCCAGCATTTT.

This clonotype has ten or more counts. The rearrangement joins TRBV28 to TRBJ1-6, with D maybe TRBD1 (5 bases). V lost 6 bases and J lost 6, with 15 bases in between. Per the germline V gene, CDR1 is MDHEN and CDR2 is SYDVKM. The CDR3 extends over 15 amino acids. CDR3 loop: CASSPIQGGNSPLHF. The CDR3 DNA reads as TGTGCCAGCAGCCCAATCCAGGGAGGTAATTCACCCCTCCACTTT.

The V call is TRBV4-3, the J call TRBJ2-1; D possibly corresponds to TRBD2 (7 bases). The CDR3 is 16 amino acids. V was pared by 3 bases and J by 3 bases, with 15 bases between. The germline CDR1 and CDR2 sequences are LGHNA and YSLEER. The CDR3 here is CASSQDSGTLYNEQFF. CDR3 bases: TGCGCCAGCAGCCAGGACAGCGGGACTCTCTACAATGAGCAGTTCTTC.

This clonotype has only a few counts. This chain uses TRBV25-1 with TRBJ1-2; TRBD1 might be the D (5 bases). The CDR3 covers 13 residues. V dropped 5 bases and J dropped 4 bases, with 11 bases sitting between them. The germline gives CDR1 MGHDK, CDR2 SYGVNS. In DNA, the CDR3 is TGTGCCAGCAGTACCCCGGGGGGCTATGGCTACACCTTC. Translation: CASSTPGGYGYTF.

This clonotype occurred a few times. The chain links TRBV6-2 or TRBV6-3 to TRBJ1-1; D call uncertain. V was trimmed by 2 bases and J by 3 bases, leaving 7 bases between them. Germline V gene sequence: CDR1 MNHEY, CDR2 SVGEGT. CDR3 length equals 13 residues. The DNA of the CDR3 is TGTGCCAGCAGTTACGGCCGGTACACTGAAGCTTTCTTT. Its protein is CASSYGRYTEAFF.

This clonotype was observed many times. This sequence joins TRBV6-2 or TRBV6-3 and TRBJ1-2; the D gene is possibly TRBD1 (6 bases). Trimming shortened V by 7 bases and J by 1 base, and 22 bases separated the two germline ends. CDR3 length equals 17 residues. Per the germline V gene, CDR1 is MNHEY and CDR2 is SVGEGT. CDR3: CASTDFDRDTINYGYTF. The CDR3 DNA reads TGTGCCAGCACCGATTTTGACCGGGACACGATTAACTATGGCTACACCTTC.

This clonotype was seen ten or more times. The chain carries TRBV6-2 or TRBV6-3 and TRBJ1-2, with D hard to call. Trimming cost V 2 bases and J 4 bases, with 2 bases left between them. CDR3 length: 11 residues. Germline CDR1 is MNHEY and CDR2 is SVGEGT. The CDR3 sequence is CASSYSYGYTF. Written as DNA, the CDR3 is TGTGCCAGCAGTTACAGCTATGGCTACACCTTC.

About this clonotype: A read error may produce the germline difference seen at one junction end. The rearrangement links TRBV5-1 to TRBJ2-4; a possible D gene is TRBD2 (5 bases). Germline CDR1 SGHRS, CDR2 YFSETQ. This CDR3 comprises 13 residues. DNA of the CDR3: TGCGCCAGCAACTTGGAAGGGAGAAACATTCAGTACTTC. Amino acid sequence: CASNLEGRNIQYF. The whole variable domain, remainder taken from reference TRBV5-1 and TRBJ2-4, is KAGVTQTPRYLIKTRGQQVTLSCSPISGHRSVSWYQQTPGQGLQFLFEYFSETQRNKGNFPGRFSGRQFSNSRSEMNVSTLELGDSALYLCASNLEGRNIQYFGAGTRLSVL.

V and J are TRBV15 and TRBJ2-3, with no clear D. V was cut by 1 base and J by 0 bases, with 5 bases left in between. This CDR3 contains 14 residues. Germline-derived CDR1 and CDR2 are LNHNV and YYDKDF (reference sequence). The CDR3 loop reads CATSRADSTDTQYF. The CDR3 region has the DNA TGTGCCACCAGCAGAGCCGACAGCACAGATACGCAGTATTTT. The variable domain in full, completed from reference TRBV15 and TRBJ2-3, reads DAMVIQNPRYQVTQFGKPVTLSCSQTLNHNVMYWYQQKSSQAPKLLFHYYDKDFNNEADTPDNFQSRRPNTSFCFLDIRSPGLGDTAMYLCATSRADSTDTQYFGPGTRLTVL.

CDR3 in amino acids: CASRYIRTSNEQFF. The CDR3 DNA reads TGTGCCAGCAGGTATATAAGGACCTCTAATGAGCAGTTCTTC. The chain is built from TRBV6-2 or TRBV6-3 and TRBJ2-1; D is uncertain. Germline loops: CDR1 MNHEY, CDR2 SVGEGT. With 6 bases removed from V and 7 bases from J, the gap between germline ends came to 16 bases. This CDR3 spans 14 amino acids.

As for this clonotype: At one end, the junction sequence differs from germline, possibly due to a read error. This chain uses TRBV5-1 with TRBJ2-3; a possible D gene is TRBD1 (6 bases). CDR1 is SGHRS, CDR2 YFSETQ, per germline. The CDR3 covers 14 residues. DNA of the CDR3: TGCGTCAGCAGCTTGGACAGCCGCACAGATACGCAGTATTTT. Translated: CVSSLDSRTDTQYF.

Points on this clonotype: With a much larger clone just one base away, this may be a read error. CDR3 sequence (DNA): TGTGCCAGCAGCCCAGGGACAGTGGTCGAGCAGTACTTC. It translates to CASSPGTVVEQYF. The chain joins TRBV7-9 to TRBJ2-7; 7 bases agree with TRBD1. After removal of 5 bases from V and 6 bases from J, the junction contained 7 bases not matched to a gene. The germline gives CDR1 SEHNR, CDR2 FQNEAQ (reference sequence). The CDR3 sequence is 13 residues long. Supplemented by reference TRBV7-9 and TRBJ2-7, the full variable domain reads DTGVSQNPRHKITKRGQNVTFRCDPISEHNRLYWYRQTLGQGPEFLTYFQNEAQLEKSRLLSDRFSAERPKGSFSTLEIQRTEQGDSAMYLCASSPGTVVEQYFGPGTRLTVT.

This clonotype has at least ten counts. V usage is TRBV6-5 and J usage is TRBJ2-1; perhaps TRBD2 as D (5 bases). The germline gives CDR1 MNHEY, CDR2 SVGAGI. The CDR3 sequence is 11 residues long. V was clipped by 3 bases and J by 9 bases, with 6 bases between them. CDR3 in DNA: TGTGCCAGCAGTTATGGGAGTGAGCAGTTCTTC. Amino acids: CASSYGSEQFF.

The J gene is TRBJ1-4, the V gene TRBV5-1, with unresolved D. V was trimmed by 1 base and J by 8 bases, leaving 18 bases between them. Per germline, CDR1 SGHRS and CDR2 YFSETQ. The CDR3 is made up of 16 amino acids. The CDR3: CASSLNGPGMKEKLFF. DNA for the CDR3: TGCGCCAGCAGCTTGAATGGTCCGGGGATGAAGGAAAAACTGTTTTTT.

The chain has TRBV12-5 and TRBJ2-3, with a tentative D call TRBD2 (6 bases). The V gene lost 3 bases and the J gene lost 6 bases, with 10 bases spanning the gap. This CDR3 has 13 amino acids. Germline assignment: CDR1 LGHNT and CDR2 FRNRAP. Here the CDR3 DNA reads TGTGCTAGTGGTTTTAGCGGCGCGGATACGCAGTATTTT. Translation gives CASGFSGADTQYF.

This clonotype has a handful of counts. The chain has TRBV18 and TRBJ2-1; 7 bases map to TRBD1. CDR3 size: 15 residues. The germline V gene has CDR1 KGHSH and CDR2 LQKENI. V lost 3 bases to trimming and J lost 6 bases; unmatched junction nucleotides: 8. The CDR3 is CASSPRTGGGNEQFF. For the CDR3, the DNA is TGTGCCAGCTCACCCCGGACAGGAGGTGGCAATGAGCAGTTCTTC.

This clonotype has a handful of counts. The chain's CDR3 is CASSIQRGQETQYF. As DNA, the CDR3 is TGCGCCAGCAGCATACAGCGGGGCCAAGAGACCCAGTACTTC. The chain carries TRBV5-1 and TRBJ2-5; 7 positions match TRBD2. The CDR3 is 14 amino acids. CDR1 SGHRS and CDR2 YFSETQ come from the germline V gene. The junction had 4 bases not matched to a gene; V was cut back by 4 bases and J by 1 base.

J is TRBJ2-7 and V is TRBV7-2; D perhaps matches TRBD2 (6 bases). Germline V gene data show CDR1 as SGHTA and CDR2 as FQGNSA. The CDR3 covers 15 residues. V was pared by 0 bases and J by 3 bases, with 12 bases between. The CDR3: CASSLAPGSFYEQYF. The DNA for the CDR3 is TGTGCCAGCAGCTTAGCGCCCGGGAGTTTCTACGAGCAGTACTTC.

This clonotype was counted a few times. This chain connects TRBV7-6 to TRBJ2-1; perhaps D is TRBD1 or TRBD2 (5 bases each). This CDR3 is 15 amino acids long. Germline values: CDR1 SGHVS, CDR2 FNYEAQ. Trimming took off 5 bases at V and 0 bases at J, with 11 bases between the two ends. The CDR3 sequence: CASSQGRSSYNEQFF. CDR3 DNA: TGTGCCAGCAGCCAGGGACGGAGCTCCTACAATGAGCAGTTCTTC.

The rearrangement uses TRBV2 and TRBJ2-3; possibly TRBD2 for D (6 bases). V lost 2 bases and J 5 bases, leaving 8 bases between the germline ends. Germline loops: CDR1 SNHLY, CDR2 FYNNEI. The CDR3 extends over 13 amino acids. The CDR3 DNA reads as TGTGCCAGCAGTGAAACCGGGGGAGATACGCAGTATTTT. It translates to CASSETGGDTQYF.

The chain combines TRBV3-1 with TRBJ2-3; D might be TRBD1 (5 bases). CDR3 length equals 15 residues. Trimming removed 0 bases from V and 2 bases from J, with 9 bases in between. Germline V gene sequence: CDR1 LGHDT, CDR2 YNNKEL (reference sequence). The CDR3 DNA reads as TGTGCCAGCAGCCAAGAGACAGAGTTCACAGATACGCAGTATTTT. It specifies CASSQETEFTDTQYF.

This clonotype has ten or more counts. The chain has TRBV4-1 and TRBJ2-5; 7 bases line up with TRBD1. V gave up 3 bases and J gave up 0 bases; unmatched junction bases: 4. This CDR3 has 15 amino acids. Germline assignment: CDR1 MGHRA and CDR2 YSYEKL. This CDR3 reads CASSQRDSNQETQYF. CDR3 nucleotides: TGCGCCAGCAGCCAGAGGGACAGTAACCAAGAGACCCAGTACTTC.

This clonotype was detected a few times. The J gene is TRBJ2-5, the V gene TRBV7-2; D gene uncertain. The CDR3 is made up of 13 amino acids. From germline, CDR1 is SGHTA and CDR2 FQGNSA. Trimming stripped 5 bases from V and 2 bases from J, with 9 bases between. The CDR3 nucleotides read TGTGCCAGCAGCCCTCGGGTGCAAGAGACCCAGTACTTC. Its translation is CASSPRVQETQYF.

This clonotype was observed many times. This chain joins TRBV27 and TRBJ1-5; the D gene is possibly TRBD1 (5 bases). The CDR3 is made up of 15 amino acids. The germline gives CDR1 MNHEY, CDR2 SMNVEV (reference sequence). Deletions cut 6 bases from V and 3 bases from J, with 15 bases between. CDR3 protein: CASRPIEGLNQPQHF. In nucleotides, the CDR3 is TGTGCCAGCAGGCCCATAGAGGGGCTCAATCAGCCCCAGCATTTT.

This clonotype has more than one count but fewer than ten. J is TRBJ2-5 and V is TRBV24-1; TRBD1 might be the D (6 bases). The CDR3 totals 16 residues. The V and J ends lost 2 bases and 3 bases respectively, with 15 bases between them. Germline V CDR1 and CDR2: KGHDR, SFDVKD. CDR3 nucleotide sequence: TGTGCCACCAGTGATTCCTGGACAGTGGCAAAAGAGACCCAGTACTTC. Its protein product is CATSDSWTVAKETQYF.